Reported below is one T cell receptor (beta chain). This specimen belongs to a study of blood T cell repertoires in COVID-19. At the level of the study: COVID-19 samples from acute and convalescent phases originated in the United States, Italy and Spain. T cells, B-cell-depleted T cells, or PBMCs provided the cDNA or gDNA that served as material.

Patients of the Seattle cohort, enrolled during active infection, were followed longitudinally. TCRdb's copy holds only in-frame clones and misses some; the assay was immunoSEQ multiplex PCR. In the table there are tens of thousands of clones, roughly 80% of which are singletons. This sequence originates from a man aged 70-80 years with COVID-19, enrolled during active disease. Sequenced input: peripheral blood.

CDR3 region: CASQGSGLGNVGPFGYTF. In DNA, the CDR3 is TGTGCCAGCCAGGGATCGGGCCTCGGTAATGTGGGGCCGTTTGGCTACACCTTC. The chain joins TRBV27 to TRBJ1-2, with D possibly TRBD1 on 5 matching bases. With 8 bases removed from V and 7 bases from J, the gap between germline ends came to 32 bases. Germline V gene lookup returns CDR1 MNHEY and CDR2 SMNVEV (reference sequence). The CDR3 consists of 18 residues.